This is a list of T cell receptor beta chains from one sample in a study of PD-L1 blockade in urothelial cancer. The assay was immunoSEQ multiplex PCR, and TCRdb's table has in-frame clones only and misses some. The sample lists over 100,000 clones, about four fifths occurring once. The sequencing here drew on PBMCs, taken around atezolizumab (anti-PD-L1) treatment. These receptors originate from a man aged 50 to 60 with urothelial cancer. Each CDR3 is given with its conserved first and last residue.

J gene: TRBJ2-7
V gene: TRBV11-3
CDR3 length: 18
CDR3 protein: CASSLDTGLTGDWYEQYF

J gene: TRBJ1-1
V gene: TRBV5-1
CDR3 length: 13
CDR3 protein: CASSLAKNTEAFF

J gene: TRBJ1-2
V gene: TRBV18
CDR3 length: 15
CDR3 protein: CASSPRTGMDYGYTF

J gene: TRBJ2-3
V gene: TRBV19
CDR3 length: 11
CDR3 protein: CASSRADTQYF

J gene: TRBJ2-1
V gene: TRBV6-5
CDR3 length: 15
CDR3 protein: CASSSTSGPYNEQFF

J gene: TRBJ2-2
V gene: TRBV29-1
CDR3 length: 15
CDR3 protein: CSVEAVGGRTGELFF

J gene: TRBJ2-3
V gene: TRBV5-1
CDR3 length: 14
CDR3 protein: CATTSGSVADTQYF

J gene: TRBJ2-1
V gene: TRBV2
CDR3 length: 12
CDR3 protein: CASSSLAVEQFF

J gene: TRBJ2-1
V gene: TRBV7-9
CDR3 length: 15
CDR3 protein: CASSSTGVWYNEQFF

J gene: TRBJ2-5
V gene: TRBV6-6
CDR3 length: 11
CDR3 protein: CASKTKETQYF

J gene: TRBJ1-5
V gene: TRBV6-6
CDR3 length: 15
CDR3 protein: CASSYHTGSNQPQHF

J gene: TRBJ1-5
V gene: TRBV7-9
CDR3 length: 15
CDR3 protein: CASSPDQGFNQPQHF

J gene: TRBJ2-7
V gene: TRBV30
CDR3 length: 16
CDR3 protein: CAWSFRLAGPSYEQYF

J gene: TRBJ1-6
V gene: TRBV6-5
CDR3 length: 14
CDR3 protein: CASSRQALYSPLHF

J gene: TRBJ1-2
V gene: TRBV10-3
CDR3 length: 16
CDR3 protein: CAISEPRDRVDYGYTF

J gene: TRBJ1-2
V gene: TRBV29-1
CDR3 length: 12
CDR3 protein: CSVPAEVYGYTF

J gene: TRBJ1-2
V gene: TRBV6-5
CDR3 length: 15
CDR3 protein: CASSYLAGEPYGYTF

J gene: TRBJ2-3
V gene: TRBV7-8
CDR3 length: 18
CDR3 protein: CASSLDSGGASRTDTQYF

J gene: TRBJ1-2
V gene: TRBV5-5
CDR3 length: 13
CDR3 protein: CASSKSDSYGYTF

J gene: TRBJ1-1
V gene: TRBV2
CDR3 length: 13
CDR3 protein: CASRLQVNTEAFF

J gene: TRBJ2-7
V gene: TRBV5-4
CDR3 length: 14
CDR3 protein: CASSLRGSPHEQYF

J gene: TRBJ2-7
V gene: TRBV5-1
CDR3 length: 14
CDR3 protein: CASSFLGLSYEQYF

J gene: TRBJ1-5
V gene: TRBV5-6
CDR3 length: 14
CDR3 protein: CASSLFRGNQPQHF

J gene: TRBJ1-1
V gene: TRBV6-5
CDR3 length: 14
CDR3 protein: CASSYRGTSAEAFF

J gene: TRBJ2-5
V gene: TRBV28
CDR3 length: 16
CDR3 protein: CASSSLRLKHAETQYF

J gene: TRBJ2-3
V gene: TRBV9
CDR3 length: 16
CDR3 protein: CASSVDRLAGTDTQYF

J gene: TRBJ2-2
V gene: TRBV29-1
CDR3 length: 15
CDR3 protein: CSVAGTSGISGELFF

J gene: TRBJ2-3
V gene: TRBV7-2
CDR3 length: 12
CDR3 protein: CASSLMSYTQYF

J gene: TRBJ1-6
V gene: TRBV9
CDR3 length: 16
CDR3 protein: CASSAPTDMPNSPLHF

J gene: TRBJ1-1
V gene: TRBV7-8
CDR3 length: 14
CDR3 protein: CASTLLTVNTEAFF

J gene: TRBJ1-2
V gene: TRBV6-1
CDR3 length: 14
CDR3 protein: CASSRRQANYGYTF

J gene: TRBJ1-1
V gene: TRBV5-5
CDR3 length: 14
CDR3 protein: CASSLTTGNTEAFF

J gene: TRBJ2-7
V gene: TRBV7-2
CDR3 length: 17
CDR3 protein: CASSLLGASGRSYEQYF

J gene: TRBJ1-2
V gene: TRBV27
CDR3 length: 13
CDR3 protein: CASSLNRASGYTF

J gene: TRBJ1-5
V gene: TRBV6-6
CDR3 length: 13
CDR3 protein: CASSQYSNQPQHF

J gene: TRBJ1-5
V gene: TRBV5-5
CDR3 length: 14
CDR3 protein: CASTERGGNQPQHF

J gene: TRBJ2-7
V gene: TRBV7-3
CDR3 length: 14
CDR3 protein: CASSLMGGPYEQYF

J gene: TRBJ2-4
V gene: TRBV2
CDR3 length: 17
CDR3 protein: CASSGDRGEIAKNIQYF

J gene: TRBJ2-7
V gene: TRBV4-1
CDR3 length: 15
CDR3 protein: CASSQGAGGPYEQYF

J gene: TRBJ1-6
V gene: TRBV19
CDR3 length: 15
CDR3 protein: CASTNAEVYNSPLHF

J gene: TRBJ1-2
V gene: TRBV28
CDR3 length: 12
CDR3 protein: CASSLRGSGYTF

J gene: TRBJ1-3
V gene: TRBV5-1
CDR3 length: 15
CDR3 protein: CASSVGEGSGNTIYF

J gene: TRBJ2-1
V gene: TRBV4-1
CDR3 length: 16
CDR3 protein: CASSPVIASSYNEQFF

J gene: TRBJ2-1
V gene: TRBV27
CDR3 length: 15
CDR3 protein: CASREDRNDLDEQFF

J gene: TRBJ1-1
V gene: TRBV9
CDR3 length: 15
CDR3 protein: CASSVEYGLNTEAFF

J gene: TRBJ1-2
V gene: TRBV2
CDR3 length: 12
CDR3 protein: CASSEIVDGYTF

J gene: TRBJ2-3
V gene: TRBV6-4
CDR3 length: 14
CDR3 protein: CASSATPSTDTQYF

J gene: TRBJ2-1
V gene: TRBV5-1
CDR3 length: 15
CDR3 protein: CASSGGQGAYNEQFF

J gene: TRBJ1-2
V gene: TRBV5-1
CDR3 length: 17
CDR3 protein: CASSTTPLQGGKNGYTF

J gene: TRBJ1-5
V gene: TRBV19
CDR3 length: 15
CDR3 protein: CASSANPGGLQPQHF

J gene: TRBJ2-1
V gene: TRBV28
CDR3 length: 14
CDR3 protein: CASGARTKYNEQFF

J gene: TRBJ2-7
V gene: TRBV21-1
CDR3 length: 17
CDR3 protein: CASTTGQGLASSYEQYF

J gene: TRBJ2-3
V gene: TRBV4-2
CDR3 length: 16
CDR3 protein: CASSQAASGHTDTQYF

J gene: TRBJ2-7
V gene: TRBV7-2
CDR3 length: 14
CDR3 protein: CASSLRGASYEQYF

J gene: TRBJ2-7
V gene: TRBV27
CDR3 length: 15
CDR3 protein: CASSFLSGSKGEQYF

J gene: TRBJ2-7
V gene: TRBV28
CDR3 length: 15
CDR3 protein: CASSNGLAGGWEQYF

J gene: TRBJ2-1
V gene: TRBV7-3
CDR3 length: 12
CDR3 protein: CASSLSGNEQFF

J gene: TRBJ2-1
V gene: TRBV21-1
CDR3 length: 16
CDR3 protein: CASGTFRDRDYNEQFF

J gene: TRBJ2-7
V gene: TRBV11-3
CDR3 length: 15
CDR3 protein: CASSQGTSASDEQYF

J gene: TRBJ1-2
V gene: TRBV30
CDR3 length: 13
CDR3 protein: CAWSVVGPDGYTF